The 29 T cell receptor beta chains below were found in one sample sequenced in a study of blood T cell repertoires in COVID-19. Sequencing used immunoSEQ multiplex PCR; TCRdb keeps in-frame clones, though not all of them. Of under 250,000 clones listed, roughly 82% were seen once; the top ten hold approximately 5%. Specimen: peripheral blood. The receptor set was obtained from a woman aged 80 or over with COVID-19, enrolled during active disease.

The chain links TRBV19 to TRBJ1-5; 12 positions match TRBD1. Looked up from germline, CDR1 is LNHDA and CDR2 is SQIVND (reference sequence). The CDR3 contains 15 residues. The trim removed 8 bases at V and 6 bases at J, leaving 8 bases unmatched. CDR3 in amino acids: CASSLGTGGFQPQHF. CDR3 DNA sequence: TGTGCCAGTTCCCTGGGGACAGGGGGCTTTCAGCCCCAGCATTTT.

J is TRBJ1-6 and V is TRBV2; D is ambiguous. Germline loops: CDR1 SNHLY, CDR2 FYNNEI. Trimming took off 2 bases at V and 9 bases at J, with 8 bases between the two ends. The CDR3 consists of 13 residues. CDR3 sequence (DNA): TGTGCCAGCAGTGAACGGGTATCTTCACCCCTCCACTTT. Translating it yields CASSERVSSPLHF. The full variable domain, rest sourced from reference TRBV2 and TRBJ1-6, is EPEVTQTPSHQVTQMGQEVILRCVPISNHLYFYWYRQILGQKVEFLVSFYNNEISEKSEIFDDQFSVERPDGSNFTLKIRSTKLEDSAMYFCASSERVSSPLHFGNGTRLTVT.

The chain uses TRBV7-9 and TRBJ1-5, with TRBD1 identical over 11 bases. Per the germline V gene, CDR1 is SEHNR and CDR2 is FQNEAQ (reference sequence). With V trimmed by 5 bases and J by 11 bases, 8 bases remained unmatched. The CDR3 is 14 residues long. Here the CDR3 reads CASSPGTGGAAQHF. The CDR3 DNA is TGTGCCAGCAGCCCTGGGACAGGGGGGGCGGCCCAGCATTTT. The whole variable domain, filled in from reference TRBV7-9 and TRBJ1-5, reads DTGVSQNPRHKITKRGQNVTFRCDPISEHNRLYWYRQTLGQGPEFLTYFQNEAQLEKSRLLSDRFSAERPKGSFSTLEIQRTEQGDSAMYLCASSPGTGGAAQHFGDGTRLSIL.

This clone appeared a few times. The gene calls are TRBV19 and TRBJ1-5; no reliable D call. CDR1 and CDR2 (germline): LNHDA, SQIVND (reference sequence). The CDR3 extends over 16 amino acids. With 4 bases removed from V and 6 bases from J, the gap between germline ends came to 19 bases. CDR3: CASSTHGEGESQPQHF. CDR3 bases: TGTGCCAGTAGTACTCATGGGGAGGGTGAAAGTCAGCCCCAGCATTTT.

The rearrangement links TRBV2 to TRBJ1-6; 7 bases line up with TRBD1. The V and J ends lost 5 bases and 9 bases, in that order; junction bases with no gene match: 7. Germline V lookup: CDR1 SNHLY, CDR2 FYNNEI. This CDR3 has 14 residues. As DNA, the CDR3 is TGTGCCAGCAGTCGACAGGGCAGAGGTTCACCCCTCCACTTT. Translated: CASSRQGRGSPLHF. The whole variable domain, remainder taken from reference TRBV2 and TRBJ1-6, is EPEVTQTPSHQVTQMGQEVILRCVPISNHLYFYWYRQILGQKVEFLVSFYNNEISEKSEIFDDQFSVERPDGSNFTLKIRSTKLEDSAMYFCASSRQGRGSPLHFGNGTRLTVT.

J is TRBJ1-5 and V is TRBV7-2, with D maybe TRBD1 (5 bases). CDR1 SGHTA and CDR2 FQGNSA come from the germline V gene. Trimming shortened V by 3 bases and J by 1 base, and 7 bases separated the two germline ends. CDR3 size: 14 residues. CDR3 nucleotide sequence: TGTGCCAGCAGCTTTCCAGGGAGCAATCAGCCCCAGCATTTT. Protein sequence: CASSFPGSNQPQHF.

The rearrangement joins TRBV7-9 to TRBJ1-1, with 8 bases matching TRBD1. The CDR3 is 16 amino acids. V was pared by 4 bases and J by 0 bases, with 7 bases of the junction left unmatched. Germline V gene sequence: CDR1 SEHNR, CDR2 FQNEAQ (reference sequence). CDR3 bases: TGTGCCAGCAGCTCAGACACCAGGGGGCTGAACACTGAAGCTTTCTTT. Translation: CASSSDTRGLNTEAFF.

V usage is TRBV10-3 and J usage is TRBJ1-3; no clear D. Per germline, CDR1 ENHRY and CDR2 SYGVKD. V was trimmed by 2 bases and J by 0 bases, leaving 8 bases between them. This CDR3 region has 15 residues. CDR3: CAISEGRRSGNTIYF. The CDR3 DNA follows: TGTGCCATCAGTGAGGGCCGCCGCTCTGGAAACACCATATATTTT.

CDR3 nucleotides: TGTGCCACCGGGACTCAAACCCCCCATGAGCAGTTCTTC. It translates to CATGTQTPHEQFF. The genes are TRBV6-5 and TRBJ2-1; D possibly corresponds to TRBD2 (6 bases). V dropped 10 bases and J dropped 8 bases, with 18 bases sitting between them. Germline V gene data show CDR1 as MNHEY and CDR2 as SVGAGI. The CDR3 totals 13 residues.

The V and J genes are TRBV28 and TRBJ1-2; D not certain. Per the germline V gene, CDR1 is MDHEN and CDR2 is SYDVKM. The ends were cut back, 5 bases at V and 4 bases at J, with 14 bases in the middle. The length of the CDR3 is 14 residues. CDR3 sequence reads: CASSDLDRGYGYTF. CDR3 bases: TGTGCCAGCAGTGACCTCGACCGGGGCTATGGCTACACCTTC.

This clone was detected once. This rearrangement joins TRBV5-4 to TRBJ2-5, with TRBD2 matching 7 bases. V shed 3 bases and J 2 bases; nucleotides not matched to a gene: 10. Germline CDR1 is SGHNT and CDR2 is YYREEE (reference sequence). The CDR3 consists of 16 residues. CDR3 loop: CASSSRGAGEQETQYF. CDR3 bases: TGTGCCAGCAGCTCGAGGGGTGCGGGGGAGCAAGAGACCCAGTACTTC.

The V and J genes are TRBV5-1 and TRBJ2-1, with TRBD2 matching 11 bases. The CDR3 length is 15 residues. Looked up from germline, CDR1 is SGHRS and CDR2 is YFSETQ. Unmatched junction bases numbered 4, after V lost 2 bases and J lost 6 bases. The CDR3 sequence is CASSFLAGGFNEQFF. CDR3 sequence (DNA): TGCGCCAGCAGCTTCCTAGCGGGGGGATTCAATGAGCAGTTCTTC.

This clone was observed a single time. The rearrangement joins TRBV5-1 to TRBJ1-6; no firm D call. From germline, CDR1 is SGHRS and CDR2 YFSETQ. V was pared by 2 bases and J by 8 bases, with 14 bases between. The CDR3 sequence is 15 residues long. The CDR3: CASSLGSVFDSPLHF. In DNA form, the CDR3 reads TGCGCCAGCAGCTTAGGGAGCGTCTTTGATTCACCCCTCCACTTT.

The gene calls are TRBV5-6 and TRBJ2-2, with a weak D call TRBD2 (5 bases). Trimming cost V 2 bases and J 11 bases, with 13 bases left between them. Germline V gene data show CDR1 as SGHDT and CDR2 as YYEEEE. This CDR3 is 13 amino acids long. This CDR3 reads CASSFTTRGELFF. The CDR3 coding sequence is TGTGCCAGCAGCTTCACTACCCGGGGTGAGCTGTTTTTT.

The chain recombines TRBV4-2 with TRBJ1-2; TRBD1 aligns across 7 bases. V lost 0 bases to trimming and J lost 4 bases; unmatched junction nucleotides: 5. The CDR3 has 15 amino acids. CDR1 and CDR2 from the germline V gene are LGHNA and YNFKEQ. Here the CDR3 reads CASSQDQGDFYGYTF. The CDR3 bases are TGTGCCAGCAGCCAAGATCAGGGGGATTTCTATGGCTACACCTTC.

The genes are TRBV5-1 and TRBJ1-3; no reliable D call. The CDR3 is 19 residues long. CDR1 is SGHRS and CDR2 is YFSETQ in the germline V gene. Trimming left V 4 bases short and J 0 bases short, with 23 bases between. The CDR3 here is CASSPEGVRVTNSGNTIYF. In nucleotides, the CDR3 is TGCGCCAGCAGCCCGGAAGGTGTGCGGGTAACAAACTCTGGAAACACCATATATTTT.

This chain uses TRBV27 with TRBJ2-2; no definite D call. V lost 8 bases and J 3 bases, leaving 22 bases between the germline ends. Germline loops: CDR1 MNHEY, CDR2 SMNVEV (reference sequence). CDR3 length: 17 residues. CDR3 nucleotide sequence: TGTGCCAGCCCGTTGATCCACCCCGGGTTGGACACCGGGGAGCTGTTTTTT. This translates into CASPLIHPGLDTGELFF.

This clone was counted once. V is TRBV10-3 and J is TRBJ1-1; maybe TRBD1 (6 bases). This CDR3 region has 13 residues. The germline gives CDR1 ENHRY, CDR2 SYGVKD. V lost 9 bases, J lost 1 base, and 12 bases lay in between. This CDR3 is CAITRDTNTEAFF. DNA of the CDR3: TGTGCCATAACCCGGGACACGAACACTGAAGCTTTCTTT.

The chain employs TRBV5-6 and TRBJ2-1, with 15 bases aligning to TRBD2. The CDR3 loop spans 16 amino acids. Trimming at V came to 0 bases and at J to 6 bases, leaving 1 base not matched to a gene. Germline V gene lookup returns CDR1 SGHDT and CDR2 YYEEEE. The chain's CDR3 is CASSLVGLAGGNEQFF. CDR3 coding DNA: TGTGCCAGCAGCTTGGTGGGACTAGCGGGGGGCAATGAGCAGTTCTTC.

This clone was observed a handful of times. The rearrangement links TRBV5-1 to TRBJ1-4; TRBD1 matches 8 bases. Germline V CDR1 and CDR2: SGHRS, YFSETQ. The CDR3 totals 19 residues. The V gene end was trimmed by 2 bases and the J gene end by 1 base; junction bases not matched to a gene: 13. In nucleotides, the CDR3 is TGCGCCAGCAGCTTAGCTCCCGGACAGGGTGGGGTAACTAATGAAAAACTGTTTTTT. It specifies CASSLAPGQGGVTNEKLFF.

The CDR3 reads CASSLGGSGNQPQHF. DNA of the CDR3: TGTGCCAGCAGTTTAGGGGGTTCGGGCAATCAGCCCCAGCATTTT. This chain uses TRBV2 with TRBJ1-5; D perhaps matches TRBD1 (6 bases). The CDR3 is 15 residues long. The V end lost 5 bases, the J end lost 2 bases, and 13 bases lay between the germline ends. CDR1 and CDR2 (germline): SNHLY, FYNNEI.

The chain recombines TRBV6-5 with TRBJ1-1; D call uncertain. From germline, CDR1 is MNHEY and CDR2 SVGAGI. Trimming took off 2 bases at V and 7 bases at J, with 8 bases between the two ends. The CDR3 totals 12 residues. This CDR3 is CASSYTRGEAFF. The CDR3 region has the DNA TGTGCCAGCAGTTACACGAGAGGTGAAGCTTTCTTT.

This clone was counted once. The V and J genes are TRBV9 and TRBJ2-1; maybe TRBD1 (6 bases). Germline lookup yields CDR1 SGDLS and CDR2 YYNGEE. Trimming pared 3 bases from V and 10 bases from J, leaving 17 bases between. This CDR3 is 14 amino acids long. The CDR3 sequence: CASSDPRPTGEQFF. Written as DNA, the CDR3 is TGTGCCAGCAGCGACCCCAGGCCAACAGGGGAGCAGTTCTTC.

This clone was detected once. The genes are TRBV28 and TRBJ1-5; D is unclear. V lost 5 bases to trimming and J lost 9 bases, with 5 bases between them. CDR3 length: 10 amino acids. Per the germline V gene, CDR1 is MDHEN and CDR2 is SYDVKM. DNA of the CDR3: TGTGCCAGCAGTGTGGCGCCCCAGCATTTT. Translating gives CASSVAPQHF.

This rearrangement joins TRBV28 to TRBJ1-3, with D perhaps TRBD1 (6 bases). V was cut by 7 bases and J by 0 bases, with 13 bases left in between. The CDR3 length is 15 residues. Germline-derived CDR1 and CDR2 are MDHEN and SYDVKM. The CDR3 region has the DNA TGTGCCAGCACCACCGGGGACAACTCTGGAAACACCATATATTTT. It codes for CASTTGDNSGNTIYF.

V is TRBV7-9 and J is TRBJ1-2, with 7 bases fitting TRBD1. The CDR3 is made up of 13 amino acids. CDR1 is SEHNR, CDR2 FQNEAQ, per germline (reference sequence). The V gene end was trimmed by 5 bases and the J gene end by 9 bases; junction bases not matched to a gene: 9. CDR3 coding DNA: TGTGCCAGCAGCCGGGACAGCTCTGATCGCTACACCTTC. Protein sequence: CASSRDSSDRYTF.

For the CDR3, the DNA is TGTGCCAGCAGCTCCCGCGCGACTAGCGGGGGCACAGATACGCAGTATTTT. This sequence encodes CASSSRATSGGTDTQYF. The V and J genes are TRBV7-2 and TRBJ2-3; 11 positions match TRBD2. V lost 4 bases to trimming and J lost 1 base; unmatched junction nucleotides: 7. Germline CDR1 is SGHTA and CDR2 is FQGNSA. This CDR3 has 17 residues.

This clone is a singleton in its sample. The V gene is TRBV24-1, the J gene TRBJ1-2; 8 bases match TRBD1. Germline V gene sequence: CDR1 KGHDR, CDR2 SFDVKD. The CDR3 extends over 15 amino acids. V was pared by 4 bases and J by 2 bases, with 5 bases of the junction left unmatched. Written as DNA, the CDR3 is TGTGCCACCAGTGAAGCGACAGGGGCCAACTATGGCTACACCTTC. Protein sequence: CATSEATGANYGYTF.

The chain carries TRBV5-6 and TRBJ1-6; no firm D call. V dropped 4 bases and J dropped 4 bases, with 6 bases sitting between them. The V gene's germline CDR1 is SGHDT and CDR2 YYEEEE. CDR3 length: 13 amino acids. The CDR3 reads CASSPTYNSPLHF. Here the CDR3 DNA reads TGTGCCAGCAGCCCCACATATAATTCACCCCTCCACTTT.